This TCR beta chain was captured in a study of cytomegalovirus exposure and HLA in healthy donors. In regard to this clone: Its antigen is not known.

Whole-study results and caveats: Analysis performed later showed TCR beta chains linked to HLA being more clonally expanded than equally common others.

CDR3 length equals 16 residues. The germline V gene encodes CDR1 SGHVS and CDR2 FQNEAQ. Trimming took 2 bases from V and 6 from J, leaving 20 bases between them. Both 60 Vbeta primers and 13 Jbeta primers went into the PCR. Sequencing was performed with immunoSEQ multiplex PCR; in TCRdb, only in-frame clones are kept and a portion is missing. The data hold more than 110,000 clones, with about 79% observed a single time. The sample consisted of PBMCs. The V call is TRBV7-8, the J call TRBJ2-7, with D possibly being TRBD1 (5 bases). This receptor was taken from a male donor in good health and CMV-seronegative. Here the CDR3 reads CASSLFPETEEFEQYF. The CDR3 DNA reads TGTGCCAGCAGCTTATTTCCCGAGACAGAAGAATTCGAGCAGTACTTC.